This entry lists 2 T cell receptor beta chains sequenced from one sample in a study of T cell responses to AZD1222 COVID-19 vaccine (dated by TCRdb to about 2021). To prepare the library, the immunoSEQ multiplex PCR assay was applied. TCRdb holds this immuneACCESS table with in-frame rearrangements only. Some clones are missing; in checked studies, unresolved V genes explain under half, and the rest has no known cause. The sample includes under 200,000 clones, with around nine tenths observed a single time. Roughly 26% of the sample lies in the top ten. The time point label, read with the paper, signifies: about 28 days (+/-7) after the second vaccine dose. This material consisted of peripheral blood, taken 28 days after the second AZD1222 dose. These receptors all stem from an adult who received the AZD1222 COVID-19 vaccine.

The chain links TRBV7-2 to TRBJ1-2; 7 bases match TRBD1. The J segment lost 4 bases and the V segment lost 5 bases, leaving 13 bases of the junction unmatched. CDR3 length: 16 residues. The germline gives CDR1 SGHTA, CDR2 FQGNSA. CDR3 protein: CASSQGDISRVYGYTF. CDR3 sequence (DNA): TGTGCCAGCAGCCAGGGGGACATCAGCCGCGTCTATGGCTACACCTTC.

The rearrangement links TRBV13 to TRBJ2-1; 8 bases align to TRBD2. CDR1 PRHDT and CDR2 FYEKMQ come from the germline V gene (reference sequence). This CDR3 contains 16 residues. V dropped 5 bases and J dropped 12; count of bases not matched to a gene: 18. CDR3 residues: CASSRTEEGSGIGQFF. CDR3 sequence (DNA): TGTGCCAGCAGCCGCACTGAAGAAGGTAGCGGGATCGGGCAGTTCTTC.